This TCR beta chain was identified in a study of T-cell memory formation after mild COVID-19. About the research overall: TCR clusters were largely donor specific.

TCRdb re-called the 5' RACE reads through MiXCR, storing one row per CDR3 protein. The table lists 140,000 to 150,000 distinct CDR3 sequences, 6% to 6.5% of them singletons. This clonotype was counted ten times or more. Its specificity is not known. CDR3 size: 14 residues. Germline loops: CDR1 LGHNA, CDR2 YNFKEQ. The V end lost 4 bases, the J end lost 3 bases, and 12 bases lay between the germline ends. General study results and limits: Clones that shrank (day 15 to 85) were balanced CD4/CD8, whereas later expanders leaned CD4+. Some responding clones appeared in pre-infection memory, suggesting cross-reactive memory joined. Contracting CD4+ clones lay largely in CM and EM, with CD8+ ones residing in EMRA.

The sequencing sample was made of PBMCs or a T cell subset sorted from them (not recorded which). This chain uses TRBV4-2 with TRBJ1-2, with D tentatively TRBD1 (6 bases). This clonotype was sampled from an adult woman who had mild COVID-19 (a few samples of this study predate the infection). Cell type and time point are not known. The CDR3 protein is CASSPRQADYGYTF. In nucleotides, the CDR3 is TGTGCCAGCAGCCCCAGACAGGCCGACTATGGCTACACCTTC.